A selection of T cell receptor beta chains follows, all from one sample in a study of neurological immune-mediated disorders. TCRdb itself ran the 5' RACE reads through MiXCR, one entry per CDR3 protein. This sample has 50,000 to 70,000 distinct CDR3 sequences, with less than 5.5% found just once. The specimen was PBMCs. The receptors stem from a man aged 30 to 39 with multiple sclerosis. CDR3s include the opening cysteine and the closing phenylalanine or tryptophan. D genes are given only for firm matches. Part of the rows lack a size; the others show once, few, many or a class for expanded clones.

clone size: many; J gene: TRBJ2-7; D gene: TRBD1; V gene: TRBV3-1; CDR3 protein: CASSQYRGEQYF; CDR3 DNA: TGTGCCAGCAGCCAATACAGGGGAGAGCAGTACTTC
clone size: many; J gene: TRBJ2-1; D gene: -; V gene: TRBV3-1; CDR3 protein: CASSQDPGPNEQFF; CDR3 DNA: TGTGCCAGCAGCCAAGATCCTGGGCCCAATGAGCAGTTCTTC
clone size: -; J gene: TRBJ2-5; D gene: -; V gene: TRBV7-3; CDR3 protein: CASSLRYQETQYF; CDR3 DNA: TGTGCCAGCAGCTTGCGATACCAAGAGACCCAGTACTTC
clone size: few; J gene: TRBJ1-2; D gene: -; V gene: TRBV5-1; CDR3 protein: CASRWGGPFYGYTF; CDR3 DNA: TGCGCCAGCAGGTGGGGGGGGCCATTCTATGGCTACACCTTC
clone size: many; J gene: TRBJ2-3; D gene: -; V gene: TRBV7-9; CDR3 protein: CASSWERGTDTQYF; CDR3 DNA: TGTGCCAGCAGCTGGGAAAGGGGCACAGATACGCAGTATTTT
clone size: many; J gene: TRBJ1-1; D gene: -; V gene: TRBV29-1; CDR3 protein: CSVLSANTEAFF; CDR3 DNA: TGCAGCGTCCTGTCAGCGAACACTGAAGCTTTCTTT
clone size: many; J gene: TRBJ1-6; D gene: -; V gene: TRBV7-9; CDR3 protein: CASSLPIFKSSPLHF; CDR3 DNA: TGTGCCAGCAGCTTACCAATCTTTAAGAGTTCACCCCTCCACTTT
clone size: -; J gene: TRBJ1-5; D gene: -; V gene: TRBV20-1; CDR3 protein: CSATGRNQPQNF; CDR3 DNA: TGCAGTGCGACAGGCCGGAATCAGCCCCAGAATTTT
clone size: many; J gene: TRBJ1-1; D gene: -; V gene: TRBV29-1; CDR3 protein: CSVPRDTITEAFF; CDR3 DNA: TGCAGCGTTCCTCGGGACACAATCACTGAAGCTTTCTTT
clone size: many; J gene: TRBJ2-1; D gene: -; V gene: TRBV9; CDR3 protein: CASSVGGGYNEQFF; CDR3 DNA: TGTGCCAGCAGCGTGGGAGGCGGCTACAATGAGCAGTTCTTC
clone size: few; J gene: TRBJ1-1; D gene: -; V gene: TRBV11-1; CDR3 protein: CASSLFMNTEAFF; CDR3 DNA: TGTGCCAGCAGCTTATTCATGAACACTGAAGCTTTCTTT
clone size: many; J gene: TRBJ1-1; D gene: -; V gene: TRBV7-9; CDR3 protein: CASSSLRGDTEAFF; CDR3 DNA: TGTGCCAGCAGCTCCCTAAGGGGGGACACTGAAGCTTTCTTT
clone size: few; J gene: TRBJ2-5; D gene: -; V gene: TRBV5-1; CDR3 protein: CASSLDAPGGTQYF; CDR3 DNA: TGCGCCAGCAGTCTCGACGCACCCGGGGGGACCCAGTACTTC
clone size: many; J gene: TRBJ2-3; D gene: -; V gene: TRBV3-1; CDR3 protein: CASSLPRDTQYF; CDR3 DNA: TGTGCCAGCAGCCTTCCTAGAGATACGCAGTATTTT
clone size: many; J gene: TRBJ1-6; D gene: -; V gene: TRBV12-3/TRBV12-4; CDR3 protein: CASSFWITDSPLHF; CDR3 DNA: TGTGCCAGCAGTTTTTGGATTACGGATTCACCCCTCCACTTT
clone size: few; J gene: TRBJ1-2; D gene: -; V gene: TRBV20-1; CDR3 protein: CSARDAPRGLLLSNYGYTF; CDR3 DNA: TGCAGTGCTAGAGACGCCCCTCGGGGGCTCCTACTGTCTAACTATGGCTACACCTTC
clone size: many; J gene: TRBJ2-3; D gene: -; V gene: TRBV18; CDR3 protein: CASSPPSTDTQYF; CDR3 DNA: TGTGCCAGCTCACCCCCTAGCACAGATACGCAGTATTTT
clone size: many; J gene: TRBJ1-1; D gene: -; V gene: TRBV20-1; CDR3 protein: CSARAGGLGTEAFF; CDR3 DNA: TGCAGTGCTAGAGCGGGGGGCCTGGGCACTGAAGCTTTCTTT
clone size: many; J gene: TRBJ2-3; D gene: -; V gene: TRBV20-1; CDR3 protein: CSARDAGTDTQYF; CDR3 DNA: TGCAGTGCTAGAGATGCAGGCACAGATACGCAGTATTTT
clone size: few; J gene: TRBJ1-3; D gene: -; V gene: TRBV6-5; CDR3 protein: CASSYSDSSWNTIYF; CDR3 DNA: TGTGCCAGCAGTTACTCGGACTCCTCCTGGAACACCATATATTTT
clone size: -; J gene: TRBJ2-5; D gene: TRBD1; V gene: TRBV6-1; CDR3 protein: CASSPMRDRGIETQYF; CDR3 DNA: TGTGCCAGCAGCCCCATGCGGGACAGGGGAATAGAGACCCAGTACTTC
clone size: many; J gene: TRBJ1-2; D gene: -; V gene: TRBV10-3; CDR3 protein: CAISPPHRDGYTF; CDR3 DNA: TGTGCCATCAGTCCCCCCCACAGGGATGGCTACACCTTC
clone size: many; J gene: TRBJ2-3; D gene: -; V gene: TRBV24-1; CDR3 protein: CATSEHSTDTQYF; CDR3 DNA: TGTGCCACCAGTGAACATAGCACAGATACGCAGTATTTT
clone size: many; J gene: TRBJ1-2; D gene: -; V gene: TRBV7-9; CDR3 protein: CASSLRQGLNFYGYTF; CDR3 DNA: TGTGCCAGCAGCTTACGGCAGGGCCTAAATTTCTATGGCTACACCTTC
clone size: many; J gene: TRBJ1-1; D gene: -; V gene: TRBV5-6; CDR3 protein: CASTRGMGTEAFF; CDR3 DNA: TGTGCCAGTACTCGGGGGATGGGCACTGAAGCTTTCTTT
clone size: -; J gene: TRBJ1-1; D gene: -; V gene: TRBV7-9; CDR3 protein: CASSLSGGSAFF; CDR3 DNA: TGTGCCAGCAGCTTAAGCGGGGGATCAGCTTTCTTT
clone size: many; J gene: TRBJ2-7; D gene: TRBD1; V gene: TRBV10-2; CDR3 protein: CASQGQGFTYEQYF; CDR3 DNA: TGCGCCAGCCAGGGACAGGGATTCACCTACGAGCAGTACTTC
clone size: many; J gene: TRBJ2-5; D gene: -; V gene: TRBV2; CDR3 protein: CASSRGEEETQYF; CDR3 DNA: TGTGCCAGCAGTCGTGGCGAGGAAGAGACCCAGTACTTC
clone size: -; J gene: TRBJ2-7; D gene: TRBD1; V gene: TRBV29-1; CDR3 protein: CSVEIGTVTYEQYF; CDR3 DNA: TGCAGCGTTGAAATCGGGACAGTGACCTACGAGCAGTACTTC
clone size: many; J gene: TRBJ2-5; D gene: TRBD1; V gene: TRBV5-1; CDR3 protein: CASSKLTGDQETQYF; CDR3 DNA: TGCGCCAGCAGCAAGCTGACAGGGGATCAAGAGACCCAGTACTTC
clone size: many; J gene: TRBJ2-7; D gene: TRBD2; V gene: TRBV7-8; CDR3 protein: CASSLDVGTKQYF; CDR3 DNA: TGTGCCAGCAGCTTAGATGTTGGGACTAAGCAGTACTTC
clone size: many; J gene: TRBJ1-4; D gene: -; V gene: TRBV3-1; CDR3 protein: CASSQGLGATNEKLFF; CDR3 DNA: TGTGCCAGCAGCCAAGGGCTCGGGGCAACTAATGAAAAACTGTTTTTT
clone size: many; J gene: TRBJ2-7; D gene: -; V gene: TRBV5-5; CDR3 protein: CASSRDTHYEQYF; CDR3 DNA: TGTGCCAGCAGCCGGGACACCCACTACGAGCAGTACTTC
clone size: many; J gene: TRBJ2-3; D gene: -; V gene: TRBV5-1; CDR3 protein: CASSFSTDTQYF; CDR3 DNA: TGCGCCAGCAGCTTTTCCACAGATACGCAGTATTTT
clone size: few; J gene: TRBJ1-4; D gene: -; V gene: TRBV29-1; CDR3 protein: CSVRDGATNEKLFF; CDR3 DNA: TGCAGCGTTCGCGACGGAGCAACTAATGAAAAACTGTTTTTT
clone size: many; J gene: TRBJ1-1; D gene: -; V gene: TRBV7-9; CDR3 protein: CASSPSPGSQGRNTEAFF; CDR3 DNA: TGTGCCAGCAGTCCTAGCCCGGGATCCCAAGGGCGGAACACTGAAGCTTTCTTT
clone size: medium-sized; J gene: TRBJ1-6; D gene: -; V gene: TRBV27; CDR3 protein: CASTPGTHYSPLHF; CDR3 DNA: TGTGCCAGCACTCCCGGGACCCATTATTCACCCCTCCACTTT
clone size: many; J gene: TRBJ2-6; D gene: -; V gene: TRBV4-2; CDR3 protein: CASSPGTLSSGANVLTF; CDR3 DNA: TGTGCCAGCAGCCCCGGGACCCTGAGCTCTGGGGCCAACGTCCTGACTTTC
clone size: many; J gene: TRBJ2-7; D gene: -; V gene: TRBV18; CDR3 protein: CASSRDSYEQYF; CDR3 DNA: TGTGCCAGCTCACGGGACTCCTACGAGCAGTACTTC
clone size: many; J gene: TRBJ2-7; D gene: TRBD2; V gene: TRBV4-1; CDR3 protein: CASSQGTGTSGVYEQYF; CDR3 DNA: TGCGCCAGCAGCCAGGGAACCGGGACTAGCGGGGTTTACGAGCAGTACTTC
clone size: -; J gene: TRBJ1-2; D gene: -; V gene: TRBV4-1; CDR3 protein: CASSQGFAAFYGYTF; CDR3 DNA: TGCGCCAGCAGCCAAGGTTTTGCGGCCTTCTATGGCTACACCTTC
clone size: many; J gene: TRBJ1-1; D gene: -; V gene: TRBV6-6; CDR3 protein: CASSPEGAEAFF; CDR3 DNA: TGTGCCAGCAGCCCGGAGGGGGCTGAAGCTTTCTTT
clone size: -; J gene: TRBJ1-1; D gene: TRBD1; V gene: TRBV20-1; CDR3 protein: CSASVTGVPTEAFF; CDR3 DNA: TGCAGTGCTAGCGTTACAGGGGTCCCCACTGAAGCTTTCTTT
clone size: -; J gene: TRBJ1-2; D gene: -; V gene: TRBV5-5; CDR3 protein: CASSLVPSFYGYTF; CDR3 DNA: TGTGCCAGCAGCTTGGTGCCGAGTTTCTATGGCTACACCTTC
clone size: few; J gene: TRBJ2-7; D gene: TRBD1; V gene: TRBV4-1; CDR3 protein: CASSHAGGKDYEQYF; CDR3 DNA: TGCGCCAGCAGCCACGCAGGGGGTAAGGACTACGAGCAGTACTTC
clone size: -; J gene: TRBJ2-3; D gene: -; V gene: TRBV20-1; CDR3 protein: CSSGLLPTDTQYF; CDR3 DNA: TGCAGCTCCGGACTTTTACCCACAGATACGCAGTATTTT
clone size: many; J gene: TRBJ2-7; D gene: -; V gene: TRBV20-1; CDR3 protein: CSASSVYYEQYF; CDR3 DNA: TGCAGTGCTAGTTCCGTTTACTACGAGCAGTACTTC
clone size: few; J gene: TRBJ1-6; D gene: -; V gene: TRBV7-2; CDR3 protein: CASSLGARFSPLHF; CDR3 DNA: TGTGCCAGCAGCTTAGGGGCCCGATTTTCACCCCTCCACTTT
clone size: many; J gene: TRBJ1-1; D gene: -; V gene: TRBV20-1; CDR3 protein: CSARDVRGWTEAFF; CDR3 DNA: TGCAGTGCTAGAGACGTCAGGGGATGGACTGAAGCTTTCTTT
clone size: many; J gene: TRBJ1-6; D gene: -; V gene: TRBV24-1; CDR3 protein: CATSEGGFNSPLHF; CDR3 DNA: TGTGCCACCTCCGAGGGAGGGTTTAATTCACCCCTCCACTTT
clone size: many; J gene: TRBJ2-3; D gene: TRBD1; V gene: TRBV7-9; CDR3 protein: CASSRYGTGEDTQYF; CDR3 DNA: TGTGCCAGCAGCCGATACGGGACAGGGGAAGATACGCAGTATTTT
clone size: many; J gene: TRBJ2-5; D gene: TRBD1; V gene: TRBV7-9; CDR3 protein: CASSSGQGRGKTQYF; CDR3 DNA: TGTGCCAGCAGCTCTGGACAGGGTCGGGGAAAGACCCAGTACTTC
clone size: many; J gene: TRBJ2-5; D gene: -; V gene: TRBV7-9; CDR3 protein: CASSDQREYGETQYF; CDR3 DNA: TGTGCCAGCAGCGACCAGAGGGAGTATGGGGAGACCCAGTACTTC
clone size: -; J gene: TRBJ1-1; D gene: TRBD1; V gene: TRBV5-1; CDR3 protein: CASSLDLIQGRDVDTEAFF; CDR3 DNA: TGCGCCAGCAGCTTGGATCTTATACAGGGGAGGGACGTGGACACTGAAGCTTTCTTT
clone size: many; J gene: TRBJ1-1; D gene: -; V gene: TRBV5-1; CDR3 protein: CASSQTGENTEAFF; CDR3 DNA: TGCGCCAGCAGCCAAACGGGTGAGAACACTGAAGCTTTCTTT
clone size: many; J gene: TRBJ1-1; D gene: TRBD1; V gene: TRBV5-1; CDR3 protein: CASSLPGQGRDTEAFF; CDR3 DNA: TGCGCCAGCAGCCTCCCGGGACAGGGACGGGACACTGAAGCTTTCTTT